The 14 T cell receptor beta chains in this list originate from one sample, sequenced in a study of cytomegalovirus exposure and HLA in healthy donors. PCR amplification relied on 60 Vbeta primers (plus 13 Jbeta primers). Method: immunoSEQ multiplex PCR; TCRdb's copy keeps in-frame clones and lacks some. The data show some 150,000 clones, roughly 80% seen once. The sample comprised PBMCs. These receptors all stem from a human donor in good health.

The gene calls are TRBV7-8 and TRBJ2-2; 7 positions agree with TRBD2. The CDR3 is 16 residues long. From germline, CDR1 is SGHVS and CDR2 FQNEAQ. Germline trimming cut 10 bases from V and 2 bases from J; bases unmatched to any gene: 13. The CDR3 is CATQLGRGFNTGELFF. The CDR3 DNA reads as TGTGCCACCCAGCTTGGGCGGGGGTTTAACACCGGGGAGCTGTTTTTT.

The CDR3 DNA reads as TGCAGCGTTGTAACTCCAACCTCCTACGAGCAGTACTTC. As protein: CSVVTPTSYEQYF. This chain links TRBV29-1 with TRBJ2-5; no clear D. The J call is in doubt because the DNA end fits TRBJ2-7 better. This CDR3 is 13 amino acids long. Per germline, CDR1 SQVTM and CDR2 ANQGSEA.

The chain links TRBV9 to TRBJ2-7; D gene uncertain. CDR1 is SGDLS, CDR2 YYNGEE, per germline. V was trimmed by 0 bases and J by 3 bases, leaving 7 bases between them. The CDR3 runs to 13 residues. The CDR3 protein is CASSVGQDYEQYF. As DNA, the CDR3 is TGTGCCAGCAGCGTAGGGCAGGACTACGAGCAGTACTTC.

The V gene is TRBV4-2, the J gene TRBJ1-1, with D maybe TRBD1 (5 bases). Germline values: CDR1 LGHNA, CDR2 YNFKEQ. V dropped 2 bases and J dropped 12 bases, with 16 bases sitting between them. This CDR3 region has 13 residues. CDR3: CASSQSRGVDTFF. The CDR3 region has the DNA TGTGCCAGCAGCCAATCCCGGGGGGTAGACACTTTCTTT.

This sequence joins TRBV28 and TRBJ1-5; D remains ambiguous. CDR1 MDHEN and CDR2 SYDVKM come from the germline V gene. Trimming removed 8 bases at V and 6 bases at J, with 14 bases between. This CDR3 is built from 13 residues. CDR3 in amino acids: CASSQTPIQPQHF. The CDR3 DNA follows: TGTGCCAGCTCCCAAACTCCAATTCAGCCCCAGCATTTT.

The rearrangement joins TRBV30 to TRBJ1-5, with TRBD1 as a possible D gene (6 bases). The germline V and J ends were trimmed by 4 bases and 7 bases, with 11 bases remaining between them. This CDR3 comprises 12 residues. Germline CDR1 GTSNPN, CDR2 SVGIG (reference sequence). CDR3: CAWNRDSQPQHF. CDR3 DNA sequence: TGTGCCTGGAACAGGGATTCACAGCCCCAGCATTTT.

The J gene is TRBJ2-1, the V gene TRBV6-7, with 9 bases matching TRBD2. TRBV6-7 is filed as an ORF, its function uncertain. This CDR3 contains 19 residues. Trimming took 1 base from V and 3 from J; bases not matched to a gene: 13. The DNA for the CDR3 is TGTGCCAGCAGTTACTTTTGTTTCCGACTAGCGGAGGACTACAATGAGCAGTTCTTC. Protein product: CASSYFCFRLAEDYNEQFF.

Comment on this clone: This sample also contains other DNA sequences that code for the same CDR3. The chain recombines TRBV28 with TRBJ1-5; 7 bases agree with TRBD1. CDR3 length: 14 amino acids. Germline V lookup: CDR1 MDHEN, CDR2 SYDVKM. After removal of 3 bases from V and 5 bases from J, the junction contained 4 bases not matched to a gene. CDR3 bases: TGTGCCAGCAGTTTGGTAGGGGGCGATCAGCCCCAGCATTTT. Protein: CASSLVGGDQPQHF.

CDR3 sequence reads: CASSFLPGGSNNQPQHF. The CDR3, as DNA: TGTGCCAGCAGTTTTCTGCCAGGGGGCTCGAACAATCAGCCCCAGCATTTT. This chain joins TRBV28 and TRBJ1-5, with TRBD1 matching over 8 bases. The CDR3 is made up of 17 amino acids. CDR1 is MDHEN and CDR2 is SYDVKM in the germline V gene. J lost 3 bases, V lost 3 bases, and 10 bases had no gene match.

The rearrangement uses TRBV7-6 and TRBJ2-5; TRBD1 aligns across 8 bases. Germline CDR1 reads SGHVS; CDR2 reads FNYEAQ. This CDR3 contains 14 residues. V shed 1 base and J 5 bases; nucleotides not matched to a gene: 3. The CDR3 DNA sequence: TGTGCCAGCAGCTTAGGGACAGGGACGGAGACCCAGTACTTC. Protein sequence: CASSLGTGTETQYF.

The V and J genes are TRBV6-6 and TRBJ2-3; D might be TRBD1 (6 bases). Germline V gene lookup returns CDR1 MNHNY and CDR2 SVGAGI (reference sequence). The CDR3 length is 13 residues. V dropped 6 bases and J dropped 2 bases, with 9 bases sitting between them. The CDR3 DNA is TGTGCCAGCAGCCGGGACAACACAGATACGCAGTATTTT. Protein sequence: CASSRDNTDTQYF.

The chain carries TRBV4-1 and TRBJ2-7; D may be TRBD2 (6 bases). Between the trimmed V and J ends, which lost 4 bases and 0 bases, there was a span of 7 bases. CDR3 size: 13 residues. Germline CDR1 MGHRA, CDR2 YSYEKL. In DNA, the CDR3 is TGCGCCAGCAGCCGGGGACTCTCCTACGAGCAGTACTTC. Protein sequence: CASSRGLSYEQYF.

This clone was recorded only once. The V and J genes are TRBV4-1 and TRBJ1-2; a possible D gene is TRBD1 (5 bases). The germline V and J ends were trimmed by 1 base and 6 bases, with 18 bases remaining between them. This CDR3 region has 16 residues. CDR1 and CDR2 from the germline V gene are MGHRA and YSYEKL. For the CDR3, the DNA is TGCGCCAGCAGCCAAGCAACAGGCTCCGGTAAGAATGGCTACACCTTC. Translated: CASSQATGSGKNGYTF.

The chain couples TRBV10-3 to TRBJ2-7; TRBD2 matches at 7 bases. In germline, CDR1 is ENHRY, CDR2 SYGVKD. This CDR3 region has 15 residues. Losses at the gene ends were 2 bases for V and 3 bases for J; bases not matched to a gene: 7. DNA of the CDR3: TGTGCCATCAGTGAGACACGGGGGACTAACTACGAGCAGTACTTC. This encodes CAISETRGTNYEQYF.